This T cell receptor (beta chain) came from a study of blood T cells in healthy people across ages. Then a second PCR, running roughly 6 to 12 cycles, was carried out with a sample-barcoded 5' primer and a J-beta primer mix. From the 5' RACE reads, TCRdb called clonotypes with MiXCR, one entry per CDR3 protein. The data contain 1.8 million or so distinct CDR3 sequences, 35% to 50% of them seen just once; the ten biggest clones take up 20% to 25%. The CDR3 is 16 residues long. Trimming took 5 bases from V and 5 from J, leaving 20 bases between them. Looked up from germline, CDR1 is MNHNY and CDR2 is SVGAGI (reference sequence).

The sequence came from a human donor in good health. V usage is TRBV6-6 and J usage is TRBJ2-3, with D perhaps TRBD1 (7 bases). The sequenced sample consisted of blood. CDR3 nucleotide sequence: TGTGCCAGCAGTGTCAACAGGGGACTCAGAGTAGATACGCAGTATTTT. Encoded protein: CASSVNRGLRVDTQYF.